The clone carrying this T cell receptor beta chain was found many times. The sample originates from a study of T-cell reconstitution after alpha-beta-depleted transplantation in children. V was clipped by 9 bases and J by 5 bases, with 13 bases between them. Germline CDR1 and CDR2: SNHLY and FYNNEI. CDR3 length: 12 residues. Preparation of the TCRbeta library involved a method that used unique molecular identifiers. Via MiXCR, TCRdb re-called the PCR reads, giving one row per CDR3 protein. The sample holds a few hundred thousand distinct CDR3 sequences, 9.7% seen once. This specimen consisted of PBMCs from the stem cell graft donor, obtained from the stem cell graft. This sequence was found in a human donor who donated a stem cell graft to a child with SCID. The genes are TRBV2 and TRBJ1-2; D unresolved. CDR3 sequence: CASREGVYGYTF. The CDR3 region has the DNA TGTGCCAGTAGGGAGGGAGTTTATGGCTACACCTTC.